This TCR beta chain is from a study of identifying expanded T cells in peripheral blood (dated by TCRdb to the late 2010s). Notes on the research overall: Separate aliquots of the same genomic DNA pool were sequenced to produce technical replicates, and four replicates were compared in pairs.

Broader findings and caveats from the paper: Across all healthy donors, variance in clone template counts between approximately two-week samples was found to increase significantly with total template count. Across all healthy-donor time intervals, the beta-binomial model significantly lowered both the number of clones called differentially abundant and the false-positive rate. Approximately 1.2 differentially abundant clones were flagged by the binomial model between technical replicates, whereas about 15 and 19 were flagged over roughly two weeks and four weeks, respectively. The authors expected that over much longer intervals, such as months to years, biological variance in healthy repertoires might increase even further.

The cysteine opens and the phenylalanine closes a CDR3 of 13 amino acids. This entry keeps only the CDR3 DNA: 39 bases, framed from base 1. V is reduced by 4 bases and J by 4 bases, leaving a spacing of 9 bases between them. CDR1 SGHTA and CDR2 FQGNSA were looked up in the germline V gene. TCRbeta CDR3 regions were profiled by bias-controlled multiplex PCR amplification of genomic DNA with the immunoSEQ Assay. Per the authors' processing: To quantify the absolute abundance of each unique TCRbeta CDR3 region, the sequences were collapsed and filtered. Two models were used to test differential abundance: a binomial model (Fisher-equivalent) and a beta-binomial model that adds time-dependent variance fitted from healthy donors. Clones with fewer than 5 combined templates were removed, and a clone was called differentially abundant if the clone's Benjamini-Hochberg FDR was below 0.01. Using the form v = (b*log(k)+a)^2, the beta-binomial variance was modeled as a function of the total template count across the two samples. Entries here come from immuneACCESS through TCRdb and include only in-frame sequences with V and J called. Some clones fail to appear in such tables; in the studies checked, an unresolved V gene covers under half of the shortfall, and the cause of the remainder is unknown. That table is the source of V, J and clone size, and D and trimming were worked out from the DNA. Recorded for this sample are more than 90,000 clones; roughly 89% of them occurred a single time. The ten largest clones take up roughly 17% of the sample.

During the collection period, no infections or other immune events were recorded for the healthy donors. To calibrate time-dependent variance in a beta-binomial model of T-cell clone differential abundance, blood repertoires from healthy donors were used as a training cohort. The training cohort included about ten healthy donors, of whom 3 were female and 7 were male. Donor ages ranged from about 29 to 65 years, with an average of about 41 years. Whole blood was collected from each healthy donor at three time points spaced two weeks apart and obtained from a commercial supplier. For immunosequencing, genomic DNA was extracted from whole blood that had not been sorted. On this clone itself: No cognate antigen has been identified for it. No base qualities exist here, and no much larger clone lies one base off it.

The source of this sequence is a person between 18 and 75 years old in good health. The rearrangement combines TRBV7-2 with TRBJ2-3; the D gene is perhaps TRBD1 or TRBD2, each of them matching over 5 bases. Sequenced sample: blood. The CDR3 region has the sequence CASSSQGADTQYF. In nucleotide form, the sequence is TGTGCCAGCAGCTCGCAGGGAGCAGATACGCAGTATTTT.